A selection of T cell receptor beta chains follows, all from one sample in a study of blood T cell repertoires in COVID-19. Some clones are missing from TCRdb's copy, which holds only in-frame ones; the method was immunoSEQ multiplex PCR. The sample includes approximately 230,000 clones, roughly 83% seen only once; the top ten take about 9.6%. The specimen sequenced was peripheral blood. Receptors were obtained from a man at least 80 years old with acute or convalescent COVID-19. Both conserved end residues are part of each CDR3. D genes are given only for firm matches. Not every row has a clone size; where given, it reads once, few, many or a size class.

v_gene,abundance,d_gene,j_gene,CDR3aa,CDR3nt
TRBV4-1,once,-,TRBJ1-2,CASSQGSGVGVSSYTF,TGCGCCAGCAGCCAAGGTTCGGGGGTGGGGGTGTCATCCTACACCTTC
TRBV20-1,few,-,TRBJ1-2,CSAGAQGNYGYTF,TGCAGTGCTGGTGCCCAGGGAAACTATGGCTACACCTTC
TRBV7-3,-,TRBD2,TRBJ2-1,CASSLTGLAGNNEQFF,TGTGCCAGCAGCTTAACGGGTCTAGCGGGTAACAATGAGCAGTTCTTC
TRBV27,few,-,TRBJ1-6,CASKRASSPLHF,TGTGCCAGCAAGAGGGCTTCGTCACCCCTCCACTTT
TRBV4-2,-,-,TRBJ2-2,CASSQDGREGVTGELFF,TGTGCCAGCAGCCAAGATGGGCGAGAAGGGGTCACCGGGGAGCTGTTTTTT
TRBV2,once,TRBD1,TRBJ2-7,CASSGGQGKGSYEQYF,TGTGCCAGCAGTGGAGGACAGGGAAAGGGCTCCTACGAGCAGTACTTC
TRBV7-9,-,TRBD1,TRBJ2-2,CASSSTGTGNTGELFF,TGTGCCAGCAGTTCGACAGGGACCGGGAACACCGGGGAGCTGTTTTTT
TRBV18,-,-,TRBJ2-3,CASSLTDTQYF,TGTGCCAGCTCCCTCACAGATACGCAGTATTTT
TRBV5-1,-,-,TRBJ1-1,CASSLFSNTEAFF,TGCGCCAGCAGCCTCTTCTCGAACACTGAAGCTTTCTTT
TRBV24-1,-,-,TRBJ2-1,CATSERPGTGDRGSGRAHEQFF,TGTGCCACCAGTGAGCGTCCCGGGACAGGGGACCGTGGGAGCGGGAGGGCCCATGAGCAGTTCTTC
TRBV3-1/TRBV3-2,once,TRBD1,TRBJ1-4,CASSRGQGGEKLFF,TGTGCCAGCAGCCGGGGACAGGGAGGAGAAAAACTGTTTTTT
TRBV11-2,-,-,TRBJ2-7,CASSLGGAVSYEQYF,TGTGCCAGCAGCTTAGGGGGAGCGGTTTCCTACGAGCAGTACTTC
TRBV29-1,-,-,TRBJ1-1,CSVELAGLKAFF,TGCAGCGTTGAATTAGCAGGGCTGAAAGCTTTCTTT
TRBV6-5,-,TRBD1,TRBJ2-7,CASTGGTYEQYF,TGTGCCAGCACAGGGGGCACCTACGAGCAGTACTTC
TRBV27,once,TRBD1,TRBJ1-6,CASTANRGSYNSPLHF,TGTGCCAGCACCGCGAACAGGGGCTCCTATAATTCACCCCTCCACTTT
TRBV27,-,TRBD1,TRBJ2-7,CASSLTLRHRGYEQYF,TGTGCCAGCAGCTTAACCCTCCGGCACAGGGGTTACGAGCAGTACTTC
TRBV9,-,-,TRBJ1-4,CASSVGAGRRTNEKLFF,TGTGCCAGCAGCGTAGGGGCAGGGAGGAGGACTAATGAAAAACTGTTTTTT
TRBV6-5,many,-,TRBJ1-1,CASRNTRRNTEAFF,TGTGCCAGCAGAAACACGCGGAGGAACACTGAAGCTTTCTTT
TRBV27,-,-,TRBJ1-2,CASSLLQGTKDGYTF,TGTGCCAGCAGTTTATTGCAGGGTACGAAGGATGGCTACACCTTC
TRBV7-9,-,-,TRBJ1-3,CASSQTSSSGNTIYF,TGTGCCAGCAGCCAGACATCGAGCTCTGGAAACACCATATATTTT
TRBV7-9,-,-,TRBJ2-3,CASSFAGADTQYF,TGTGCCAGCAGCTTCGCTGGGGCGGATACGCAGTATTTT
TRBV28,-,TRBD1,TRBJ1-2,CASSLQGQYYGYTF,TGTGCCAGCAGTTTACAGGGACAGTACTATGGCTACACCTTC
TRBV5-1,few,-,TRBJ1-6,CASSLEPGGDSPLHF,TGCGCCAGCAGCTTGGAACCAGGAGGGGATTCACCCCTCCACTTT
TRBV4-1,-,TRBD1,TRBJ1-3,CASSVWTGGPSGNTIYF,TGCGCCAGCAGCGTATGGACAGGGGGTCCCTCTGGAAACACCATATATTTT
TRBV2,-,-,TRBJ1-1,CASSDRGSNTEAFF,TGTGCCAGCAGTGACAGGGGTTCGAACACTGAAGCTTTCTTT
TRBV19,-,-,TRBJ1-4,CASSIGTAATNEKLFF,TGTGCCAGTAGTATAGGGACAGCCGCAACTAATGAAAAACTGTTTTTT
TRBV2,-,-,TRBJ1-5,CASGLFVGQPQHF,TGTGCCAGCGGGCTATTCGTGGGCCAGCCCCAGCATTTT
TRBV28,-,-,TRBJ1-5,CASSLNMGGNQPQHF,TGTGCCAGCAGTTTAAATATGGGGGGGAATCAGCCCCAGCATTTT
TRBV19,-,TRBD1,TRBJ2-3,CASSIGTGVSTDTQYF,TGTGCCAGTAGTATTGGGACAGGGGTTAGCACAGATACGCAGTATTTT
TRBV10-3,-,-,TRBJ1-2,CAISAVSAGTTNYGYTF,TGTGCCATCAGTGCAGTGTCCGCCGGGACAACGAACTATGGCTACACCTTC
TRBV5-1,-,-,TRBJ2-1,CASSLNGGYSYNEQFF,TGCGCCAGCAGCTTGAACGGGGGTTACTCCTACAATGAGCAGTTCTTC
TRBV30,few,TRBD1,TRBJ1-2,CAWSVRDRLGYTF,TGTGCCTGGAGTGTCAGGGACAGGTTGGGCTACACCTTC
TRBV27,-,-,TRBJ1-1,CASRIDRKNTEAFF,TGTGCCAGCAGGATCGACAGGAAGAACACTGAAGCTTTCTTT
TRBV27,-,TRBD1,TRBJ2-7,CASSPDRGRDEQYF,TGTGCCAGCAGTCCGGACAGGGGGCGAGACGAGCAGTACTTC
TRBV7-9,-,-,TRBJ2-4,CASSSLDRIKNIQYF,TGTGCCAGCAGCTCTCTGGACAGAATCAAAAACATTCAGTACTTC
TRBV18,-,-,TRBJ1-1,CASSPMSDTEAFF,TGTGCCAGCTCACCAATGAGTGACACTGAAGCTTTCTTT
TRBV7-9,-,TRBD1,TRBJ1-6,CASSLAGTEGSPLHF,TGTGCCAGCAGCTTAGCCGGGACAGAGGGTTCACCCCTCCACTTT
TRBV6-5,-,TRBD1,TRBJ2-2,CASRTGGGTGELFF,TGTGCCAGCAGGACAGGGGGAGGGACCGGGGAGCTGTTTTTT
TRBV6-1,-,-,TRBJ2-7,CASSEGPYSYEQYF,TGTGCCAGCAGTGAAGGTCCGTACTCCTACGAGCAGTACTTC
TRBV5-6,-,-,TRBJ1-4,CASSFGTAEKLFF,TGTGCCAGCAGCTTCGGAACAGCTGAAAAACTGTTTTTT
TRBV3-1/TRBV3-2,-,TRBD1,TRBJ2-7,CASSPNTGQGHEQYF,TGTGCCAGCAGCCCAAATACGGGACAGGGTCACGAGCAGTACTTC
TRBV18,-,TRBD1,TRBJ2-2,CASSPGTVNTGELFF,TGTGCCAGCTCCCCCGGGACAGTGAACACCGGGGAGCTGTTTTTT
TRBV5-5,-,TRBD1,TRBJ1-5,CASSLAGQGNQPQHF,TGTGCCAGCAGCTTAGCGGGACAGGGTAATCAGCCCCAGCATTTT
TRBV5-1,-,-,TRBJ1-3,CASSEGTAGNTIYF,TGCGCCAGCAGTGAGGGAACCGCTGGAAACACCATATATTTT
TRBV6-5,-,-,TRBJ2-1,CASSPGVPTFNEQFF,TGTGCCAGCAGCCCCGGGGTACCAACCTTCAATGAGCAGTTCTTC
TRBV24-1,-,TRBD1,TRBJ2-7,CATSQPGQGASEQYF,TGTGCCACCAGTCAGCCGGGACAGGGGGCATCCGAGCAGTACTTC
TRBV19,once,TRBD2,TRBJ2-2,CASSKKVLAGDLTGELFF,TGTGCCAGTAGTAAAAAGGTTCTAGCGGGAGATCTCACCGGGGAGCTGTTTTTT
TRBV7-2,-,-,TRBJ2-1,CASSPSPQRYNEQFF,TGTGCCAGCAGCCCTAGTCCGCAGCGGTACAATGAGCAGTTCTTC
TRBV11-2,-,-,TRBJ1-2,CASSPVFRGYTF,TGTGCCAGCAGCCCTGTCTTTCGGGGCTACACCTTC
TRBV27,once,-,TRBJ2-5,CASSSPGETQYF,TGTGCCAGCAGTTCCCCGGGGGAGACCCAGTACTTC
TRBV28,-,-,TRBJ1-6,CASSLMRAPPSPLHF,TGTGCCAGCAGTTTAATGAGGGCTCCACCTTCACCCCTCCACTTT
TRBV28,-,-,TRBJ1-4,CASSLGGSQANEKLFF,TGTGCCAGCAGTTTAGGAGGGAGTCAGGCTAATGAAAAACTGTTTTTT
TRBV9,-,TRBD1,TRBJ1-3,CASSVAFGSGTGPHTIYF,TGTGCCAGCAGCGTAGCTTTCGGGTCCGGGACAGGGCCACACACCATATATTTT
TRBV9,-,TRBD2,TRBJ2-7,CASSGGTSSSYEQYF,TGTGCCAGCAGCGGCGGGACTAGCAGCTCCTACGAGCAGTACTTC
TRBV23-1,-,-,TRBJ2-7,CASSQSGQGHPYEQYF,TGCGCCAGCAGTCAATCAGGGCAGGGGCACCCCTACGAGCAGTACTTC
TRBV6-6,-,TRBD2,TRBJ2-5,CASSYRAGGPETQYF,TGTGCCAGCAGTTACCGGGCGGGAGGGCCAGAGACCCAGTACTTC